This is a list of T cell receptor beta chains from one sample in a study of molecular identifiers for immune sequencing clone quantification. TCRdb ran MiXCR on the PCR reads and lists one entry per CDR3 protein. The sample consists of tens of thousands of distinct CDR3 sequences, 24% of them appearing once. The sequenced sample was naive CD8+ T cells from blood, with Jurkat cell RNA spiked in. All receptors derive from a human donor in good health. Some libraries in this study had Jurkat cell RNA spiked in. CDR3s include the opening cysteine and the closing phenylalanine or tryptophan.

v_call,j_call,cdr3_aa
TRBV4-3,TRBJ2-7,CASSQGTAGGYEQYF
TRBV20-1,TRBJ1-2,CSARGQMDYGYTF
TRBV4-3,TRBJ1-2,CASSQGEGTVYGYTF
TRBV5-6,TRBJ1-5,CASSAWTGYSNQPQHF
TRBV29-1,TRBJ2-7,CSVGRAGPVEQYF
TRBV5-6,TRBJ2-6,CASSLRAAGANVLTF
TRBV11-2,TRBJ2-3,CASSDVPGQASTDTQYF
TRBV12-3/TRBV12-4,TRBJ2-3,CASSWDYTDTQYF
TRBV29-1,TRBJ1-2,CSVEGRQNYGYTF
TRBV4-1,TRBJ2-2,CASSQQGAAGELFF